This TCR beta chain was retrieved from a study of blood T cell repertoires in COVID-19. This clone occurred once. With 2 bases clipped from V and 5 bases from J, the junction kept 0 bases outside the gene matches. Germline CDR1 is MNHEY and CDR2 is SVGEGT. The CDR3 runs to 13 residues. The data were produced by immunoSEQ multiplex PCR, yet TCRdb's version contains in-frame clones alone and is incomplete. This repertoire shows approximately 140,000 clones, 80% to 85% found once; its top ten account for around 9%. Sequencing was carried out using peripheral blood. The clonotype was recovered from a man younger than 45 with COVID-19, enrolled during active disease. The V gene is TRBV6-2 or TRBV6-3, the J gene TRBJ2-3, with TRBD2 matching over 8 bases. The CDR3 loop reads CASSYTSGDTQYF. CDR3 DNA: TGTGCCAGCAGTTACACTAGCGGAGATACGCAGTATTTT.